Listed below are T cell receptor beta chains from one sample, sequenced in a study of T cell responses to AZD1222 COVID-19 vaccine. Produced via immunoSEQ multiplex PCR; TCRdb's table is partial and in-frame only. The sample records about 67,000 clones, under 90% being singletons. The sequencing used peripheral blood, collected on day 0 of AZD1222 vaccination. Receptors were obtained from an adult in good health. CDR3s include the opening cysteine and the closing phenylalanine or tryptophan. A D gene is named only where the DNA matches it firmly. Clone size is stated in some rows and not others, as once, few, many or a class when expanded.

size | D | J | V | DNA | CDR3
- | TRBD1 | TRBJ1-5 | TRBV7-9 | TGTGCCAGCAGCTTTACCGGGACAGGTCTGAGAGGGGGCAATCAGCCCCAGCATTTT | CASSFTGTGLRGGNQPQHF
- | TRBD2 | TRBJ2-5 | TRBV25-1 | TGTGCCAGCAGTGAATTTGGGGAGGGGGAGACCCAGTACTTC | CASSEFGEGETQYF
- | - | TRBJ1-2 | TRBV24-1 | TGTGCCACCCAAGCTCCAGATCCGGGGGTTGGCTACACCTTC | CATQAPDPGVGYTF
- | - | TRBJ2-7 | TRBV30 | TGTGCCATTAACAGTGGGGGCTGGTCCTACGAGCAGTACTTC | CAINSGGWSYEQYF
- | - | TRBJ1-5 | TRBV7-9 | TGTGCCAGCGGGAGTGGGGGGTATCGAAATCAGCCCCAGCATTTT | CASGSGGYRNQPQHF
- | - | TRBJ2-3 | TRBV19 | TGTGCCAGTAGTATTGACTACTATCCCACAGATACGCAGTATTTT | CASSIDYYPTDTQYF
- | - | TRBJ1-2 | TRBV19 | TGTGCCAGTAGACCAGGGCCACATGGCTACACCTTC | CASRPGPHGYTF
- | - | TRBJ1-2 | TRBV7-2 | TGTGCCAGCGCTCCGACAGCCTCTAACTATGGCTACACCTTC | CASAPTASNYGYTF
- | - | TRBJ2-3 | TRBV3-1/TRBV3-2 | TGTGCCAGCAGCCCGAGGCCTACTAGCACAGATACGCAGTATTTT | CASSPRPTSTDTQYF
- | - | TRBJ2-7 | TRBV28 | TGTGCCAGCAGTTTGAGGTACGAGCAGTACTTC | CASSLRYEQYF
- | - | TRBJ2-7 | TRBV4-3 | TGCGCCAGCAGCCAATTACAGGGTGGGTCGAACGAGCAGTACTTC | CASSQLQGGSNEQYF
- | - | TRBJ2-5 | TRBV4-2 | TGTGCCAGCAGCCAAGAGGTAGGGACCCAGTACTTC | CASSQEVGTQYF
- | - | TRBJ1-4 | TRBV9 | TGTGCCAGCACCCACAGCGACGTAGATGAAAAACTGTTTTTT | CASTHSDVDEKLFF
- | - | TRBJ1-1 | TRBV27 | TGTGCCAGCAGGTGGGAGGCAAACACTGAAGCTTTCTTT | CASRWEANTEAFF
- | - | TRBJ2-1 | TRBV24-1 | - | CATSDPSGQGYNEQFF
- | - | TRBJ2-1 | TRBV7-9 | TGTGCCAGCAGCTTAGTTGGCAGGGCGGGCAATGAGCAGTTCTTC | CASSLVGRAGNEQFF
- | - | TRBJ1-2 | TRBV14 | TGTGCCAGCAGCCAAGAGAGGGGTACTCCCTATGGCTACACCTTC | CASSQERGTPYGYTF
once | - | TRBJ1-1 | TRBV19 | TGTGCCAGTGGACAAGCTTTCTTT | CASGQAFF
- | TRBD2 | TRBJ2-1 | TRBV15 | TGTGCCACCAGCCACTGGGCGGGGGGGGACAATGAGCAGTTCTTC | CATSHWAGGDNEQFF
- | - | TRBJ2-2 | TRBV7-9 | TGTGCCAGCAGCTTTGGACAGTACGACACCGGGGAGCTGTTTTTT | CASSFGQYDTGELFF
- | TRBD1 | TRBJ2-1 | TRBV4-2 | TGTGCCAGCGGCGCCGGGACAGGGCCTTACAATGAGCAGTTCTTC | CASGAGTGPYNEQFF
- | - | TRBJ1-5 | TRBV12-3/TRBV12-4 | TGTGCCAGCAGTTTAATCCCTCAGCCCCAGCATTTT | CASSLIPQPQHF
- | - | TRBJ2-2 | TRBV19 | TGTGCCAGTAGTATATGGGATGACACCGGGGAGCTGTTTTTT | CASSIWDDTGELFF
few | TRBD2 | TRBJ2-7 | TRBV6-5 | TGTGCCAGCACCAGCAGCGGGGGATTCTACGAGCAGTACTTC | CASTSSGGFYEQYF
- | TRBD1 | TRBJ1-4 | TRBV4-3 | TGCGCCAGCAGCCAAGGGGACAGGTGGAGGGAAAAACTGTTTTTT | CASSQGDRWREKLFF
few | - | TRBJ1-2 | TRBV28 | TGTGCCAGCAGTTTATCGGGCAGGCGTTACAACTATGGCTACACCTTC | CASSLSGRRYNYGYTF
- | TRBD1 | TRBJ1-4 | TRBV11-2 | TGTGCCAGCAGTAGGGACAGTGGGAGGGAAAAACTGTTTTTT | CASSRDSGREKLFF
- | TRBD1 | TRBJ2-5 | TRBV7-9 | TGTGCCAGCAGCTCGCCGGGACAGGGAGTGGAGACCCAGTACTTC | CASSSPGQGVETQYF
- | - | TRBJ2-1 | TRBV7-6 | TGTGCCAGCAGCTTAGCCTCTGGCACGGTTTTGAATGAGCAGTTCTTC | CASSLASGTVLNEQFF
- | - | TRBJ1-3 | TRBV7-2 | TGTGCCAGCAGCTTGTGGGGGGGAAACACCATATATTTT | CASSLWGGNTIYF
- | - | TRBJ1-5 | TRBV24-1 | TGTGCCACCAGTGATCCCCGGACTATCAATCAGCCCCAGCATTTT | CATSDPRTINQPQHF
- | - | TRBJ1-6 | TRBV3-1/TRBV3-2 | TGTGCCAGCAGCCAGGGACCCCGAATGGAACCCCTCCACTTT | CASSQGPRMEPLHF
- | - | TRBJ1-1 | TRBV30 | TGTGCCTGGATGGGCTTGAACACTGAAGCTTTCTTT | CAWMGLNTEAFF
- | - | TRBJ1-4 | TRBV19 | TGTGCCAGTAGTAGCTCGGGGGGGGCAGGTCGAGAAAAACTGTTTTTT | CASSSSGGAGREKLFF
- | TRBD2 | TRBJ2-3 | TRBV10-3 | TGTGCCATCAGTTCCGGACTAGCGGGAGGTACAGATACGCAGTATTTT | CAISSGLAGGTDTQYF
- | - | TRBJ1-1 | TRBV7-9 | TGTGCCAGCAGCATAGGAGGGAACACTGAAGCTTTCTTT | CASSIGGNTEAFF
- | TRBD2 | TRBJ2-7 | TRBV6-5 | TGTGCCAGCAGAAGGACTAGCGGGAGGAACGAGCAGTACTTC | CASRRTSGRNEQYF
- | - | TRBJ1-5 | TRBV21-1 | TGTGCCAGCAGCAAAAGGACGGAAGAAAAAGCCCAGCATTTT | CASSKRTEEKAQHF
once | - | TRBJ1-6 | TRBV30 | TGTGCCTGGAGTACAATCGGCCAGACTCTTTATAATTCACCCCTCCACTTT | CAWSTIGQTLYNSPLHF
- | TRBD1 | TRBJ1-5 | TRBV18 | TGTGCCAGCTCTCCGGACAGGGATAGCAATCAGCCCCAGCATTTT | CASSPDRDSNQPQHF
- | TRBD1 | TRBJ1-2 | TRBV12-3/TRBV12-4 | TGTGCCAGCAGACCCACAGGGGTCTATGGCTACACCTTC | CASRPTGVYGYTF
- | TRBD1 | TRBJ1-1 | TRBV18 | TGTGCCAGCTCACAAGGGACAGGTACCGAAGCTTTCTTT | CASSQGTGTEAFF
- | - | TRBJ2-5 | TRBV5-1 | TGCGCCAGCAACCATGACACTAAGGCAGGCGAGACCCAGTACTTC | CASNHDTKAGETQYF
once | TRBD1 | TRBJ1-1 | TRBV18 | TGTGCCAGCTCACCACCAGGGGAACAGGGGGCTGAAGCTTTCTTT | CASSPPGEQGAEAFF
- | TRBD1 | TRBJ1-6 | TRBV28 | TGTGCCAGCACCCGACAGGGTCTTTATTCACCCCTCCACTTT | CASTRQGLYSPLHF
- | TRBD2 | TRBJ2-1 | TRBV6-5 | TGTGCCAGCAGCCCCGAAGCGGGAGAGGAAAATGAGCAGTTCTTC | CASSPEAGEENEQFF
- | - | TRBJ1-1 | TRBV7-9 | TGTGCCAGCAGCTTACCGGTCGGGGGGTTGAAAACTGAAGCTTTCTTT | CASSLPVGGLKTEAFF
- | TRBD1 | TRBJ1-6 | TRBV3-1/TRBV3-2 | TGTGCCAGCAACTCACAGGGGAGTAATTCACCCCTCCACTTT | CASNSQGSNSPLHF
- | TRBD1 | TRBJ1-2 | TRBV10-2 | TGCGCCAGCACAGACAGGGACTATGGCTACACCTTC | CASTDRDYGYTF
- | - | TRBJ2-2 | TRBV5-1 | TGCGCCAGCAGCATCGAAGGACTATCCAGGGAGCTGTTTTTT | CASSIEGLSRELFF
- | - | TRBJ2-7 | TRBV7-2 | TGTGCCAGCAGCTTAGCCAGGGAAGGGTTCTACGAGCAGTACTTC | CASSLAREGFYEQYF
few | TRBD1 | TRBJ1-1 | TRBV6-5 | TGTGCCAGCAGTCCTTGGGACAGGGGCACTGAAGCTTTCTTT | CASSPWDRGTEAFF
- | - | TRBJ1-1 | TRBV29-1 | TGCAGCGCCTCGGACACTGAAGCTTTCTTT | CSASDTEAFF